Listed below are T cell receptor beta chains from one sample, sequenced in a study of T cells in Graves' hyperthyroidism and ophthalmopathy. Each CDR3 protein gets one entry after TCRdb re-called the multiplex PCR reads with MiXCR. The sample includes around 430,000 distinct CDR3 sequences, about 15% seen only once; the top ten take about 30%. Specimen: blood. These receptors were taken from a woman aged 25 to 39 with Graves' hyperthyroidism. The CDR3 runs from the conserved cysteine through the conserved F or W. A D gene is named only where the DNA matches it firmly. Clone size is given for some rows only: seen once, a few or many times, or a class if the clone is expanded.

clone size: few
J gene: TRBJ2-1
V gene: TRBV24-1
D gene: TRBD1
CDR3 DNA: TGTGCCACCAGTGAGGGGACAGGGGGGCGCGCTGAGCAGTTCTTC
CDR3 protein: CATSEGTGGRAEQFF

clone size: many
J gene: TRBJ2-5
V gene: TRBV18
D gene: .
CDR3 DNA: TGTGCCAGCTCACCTCCGGGCCCCGGGGCAGAGACCCAGTACTTC
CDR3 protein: CASSPPGPGAETQYF

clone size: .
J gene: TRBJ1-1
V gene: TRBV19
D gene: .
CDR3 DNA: TGTGCCAGTAGTATAGATTCATGGGGACCCGGGAACACTGAAGCTTTCTTT
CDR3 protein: CASSIDSWGPGNTEAFF

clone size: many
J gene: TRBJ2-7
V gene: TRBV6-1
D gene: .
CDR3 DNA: TGTGCCAGCAGTGAGAACTACGAGCAGTACTTC
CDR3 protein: CASSENYEQYF

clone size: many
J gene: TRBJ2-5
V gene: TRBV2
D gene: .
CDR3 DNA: TGTGCCAGCAGCTCGGAGTACCAAGAGACCCAGTACTTC
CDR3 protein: CASSSEYQETQYF

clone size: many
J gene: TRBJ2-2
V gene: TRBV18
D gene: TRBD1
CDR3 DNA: TGTGCCACCGTCCTGACAGGGGGCTTCGCCGGGGAGCTGTTTTTT
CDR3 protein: CATVLTGGFAGELFF

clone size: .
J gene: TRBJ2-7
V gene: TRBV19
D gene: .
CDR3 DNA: TGTGCCAGTAGTGTGACGCAGGGGCCTTCCTACGAGCAGTACTTC
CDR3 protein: CASSVTQGPSYEQYF

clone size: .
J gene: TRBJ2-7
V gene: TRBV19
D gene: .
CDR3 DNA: TGTGCCAGTAGTATAGATACGGACATATCAGGCTACGAGCAGTACTTC
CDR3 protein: CASSIDTDISGYEQYF

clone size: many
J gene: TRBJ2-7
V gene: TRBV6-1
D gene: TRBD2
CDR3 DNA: TGTGCCAGCAGCCCAACTAGCGGCAAACTCCACGAGCAGTACTTC
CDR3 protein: CASSPTSGKLHEQYF

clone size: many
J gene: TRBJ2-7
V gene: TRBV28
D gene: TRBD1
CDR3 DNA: TGTGCCAGCAGTTTATGGCCAGGAGACAGGGGGACCTACGAGCAGTACTTC
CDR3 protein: CASSLWPGDRGTYEQYF

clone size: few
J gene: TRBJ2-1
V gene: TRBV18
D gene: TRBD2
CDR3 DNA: TGTGCCAGCTTCTCTCAAAGGGGACTATACAATGAGCAGTTCTTC
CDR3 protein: CASFSQRGLYNEQFF

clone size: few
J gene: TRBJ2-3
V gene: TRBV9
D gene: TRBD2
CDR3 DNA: TGTGCCAGCAGCACAGAGACTAGCGCAGACATCACAGATACGCAGTATTTT
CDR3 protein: CASSTETSADITDTQYF

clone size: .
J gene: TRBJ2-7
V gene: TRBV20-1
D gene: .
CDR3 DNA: TGCAGTGCCCGACCAACTAGACGAGGCTACGAGCAGTACTTC
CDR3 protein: CSARPTRRGYEQYF

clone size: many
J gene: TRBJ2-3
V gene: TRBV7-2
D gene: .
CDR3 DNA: TGTGCCAGCAGCCGAAGTAGTGGTTGGGTAGATACGCAGTATTTT
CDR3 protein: CASSRSSGWVDTQYF

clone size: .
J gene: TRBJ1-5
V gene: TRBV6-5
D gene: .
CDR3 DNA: TGTGCCAGCAGTTACGGGGATTGGAGCAATCAGCCCCAGCATTTT
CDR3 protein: CASSYGDWSNQPQHF

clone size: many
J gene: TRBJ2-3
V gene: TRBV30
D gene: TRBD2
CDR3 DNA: TGTGCCTGGAGTGTCGGGACTAGCGGTAGCACAGATACGCAGTATTTT
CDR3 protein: CAWSVGTSGSTDTQYF

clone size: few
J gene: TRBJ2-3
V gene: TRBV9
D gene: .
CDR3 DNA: TGTGCCAGCAGCGTTGGCGGGATCTTCGCCGATACGCAGTATTTT
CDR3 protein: CASSVGGIFADTQYF

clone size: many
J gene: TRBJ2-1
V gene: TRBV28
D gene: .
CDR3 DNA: TGTGCCAGCAGCTCATTCAGGGCCAGCTCCTACAATGAGCAGTTCTTC
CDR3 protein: CASSSFRASSYNEQFF

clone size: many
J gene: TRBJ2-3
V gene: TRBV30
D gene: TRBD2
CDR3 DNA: TGTGCCTGGAGTGTACAGGGACTAGCGGGACTTACGCAGTATTTT
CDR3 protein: CAWSVQGLAGLTQYF

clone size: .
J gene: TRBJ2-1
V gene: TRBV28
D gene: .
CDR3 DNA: TGTGCCAGCAGTTTACCGGGCCCATCCTACAATGAGCAGTTCTTC
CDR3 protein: CASSLPGPSYNEQFF

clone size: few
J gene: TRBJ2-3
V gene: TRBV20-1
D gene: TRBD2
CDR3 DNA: TGCAGTGCTAGAGATCTCACTAGCGGGAGACGAGATACGCAGTATTTT
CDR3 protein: CSARDLTSGRRDTQYF

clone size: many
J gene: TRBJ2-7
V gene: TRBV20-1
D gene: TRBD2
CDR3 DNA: TGCAGTGCTAGAGATCTAGCGGGAGGTTACGAGCAGTACTTC
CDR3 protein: CSARDLAGGYEQYF

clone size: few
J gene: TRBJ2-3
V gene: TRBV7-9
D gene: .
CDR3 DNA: TGTGCCAGCAGTGCGAGACTAGTGGATACGCAGTATTTT
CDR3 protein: CASSARLVDTQYF

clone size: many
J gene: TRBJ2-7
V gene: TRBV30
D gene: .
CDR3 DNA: TGTGCCTGGAGTGTACAAAGTCTGGGCGAGCAGTACTTC
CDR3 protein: CAWSVQSLGEQYF

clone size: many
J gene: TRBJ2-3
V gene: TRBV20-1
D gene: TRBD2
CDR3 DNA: TGCAGTGCTTCAAGCGGGAGGGCGGTGTTGAGCACAGATACGCAGTATTTT
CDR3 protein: CSASSGRAVLSTDTQYF

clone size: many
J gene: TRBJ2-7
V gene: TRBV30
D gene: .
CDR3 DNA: TGTGCCTGGAGTCCTCCCGGCTCCTACGAGCAGTACTTC
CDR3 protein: CAWSPPGSYEQYF

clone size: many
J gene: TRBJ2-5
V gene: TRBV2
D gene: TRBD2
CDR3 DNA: TGTGCCAGCAGTGACGCCCCTCCCGGACTAGCCGGAGAGACCCAGTACTTC
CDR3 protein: CASSDAPPGLAGETQYF

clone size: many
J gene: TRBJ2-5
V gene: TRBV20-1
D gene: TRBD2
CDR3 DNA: TGCAGTGCTATGGGGACTAGCGGGACACAAGAGACCCAGTACTTC
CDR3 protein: CSAMGTSGTQETQYF

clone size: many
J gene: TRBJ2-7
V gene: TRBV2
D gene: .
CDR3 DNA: TGTGCCAGCAGTGAAGTCCACGAGCAGTACTTC
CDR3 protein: CASSEVHEQYF

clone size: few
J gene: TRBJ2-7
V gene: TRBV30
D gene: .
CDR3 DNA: TGTGCCTGGACTGAGGAGGACGAGCAGTACTTC
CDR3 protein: CAWTEEDEQYF

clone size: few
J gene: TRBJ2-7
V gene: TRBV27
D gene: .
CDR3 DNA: TGTGCCAGCAGAAGCCGGGGCCAAGTGGGGGAGCAGTACTTC
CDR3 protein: CASRSRGQVGEQYF

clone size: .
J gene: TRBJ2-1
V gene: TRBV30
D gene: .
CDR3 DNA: TGTGCCTGGAGTACGGGGGATGAGCAGTTCTTC
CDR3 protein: CAWSTGDEQFF

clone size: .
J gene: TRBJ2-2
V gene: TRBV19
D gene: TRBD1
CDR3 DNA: TGTGCCAGTAGTCGAGACAGGGGGACCGGGGAGCTGTTTTTT
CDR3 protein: CASSRDRGTGELFF

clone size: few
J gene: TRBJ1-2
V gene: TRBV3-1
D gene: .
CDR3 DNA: TGTGCCAGCAGCCAAGGGGGTTACCACGGGCAGAGTAACTATGGCTACACCTTC
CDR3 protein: CASSQGGYHGQSNYGYTF

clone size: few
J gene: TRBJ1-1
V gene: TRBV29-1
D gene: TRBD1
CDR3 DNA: TGCAGCGGGATAACAGGGGGCCTCGTGAACACTGAAGCTTTCTTT
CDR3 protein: CSGITGGLVNTEAFF

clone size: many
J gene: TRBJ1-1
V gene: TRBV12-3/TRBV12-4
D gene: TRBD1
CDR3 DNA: TGTGCCAGCAGTTTATCGAGACAGGGGCCGTCTGAAGCTTTCTTT
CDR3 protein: CASSLSRQGPSEAFF

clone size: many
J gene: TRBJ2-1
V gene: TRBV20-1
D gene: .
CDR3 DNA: TGCAGGGTCAAACAGGGCTTCAATGAGCAGTTCTTC
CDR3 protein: CRVKQGFNEQFF

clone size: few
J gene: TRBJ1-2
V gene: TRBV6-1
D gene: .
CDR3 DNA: TGTGCCAGCAGCGAAACAGGGACCGGCTACACCTTC
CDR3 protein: CASSETGTGYTF

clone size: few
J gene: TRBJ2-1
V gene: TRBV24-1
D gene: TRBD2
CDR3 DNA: TGTGCCACCAGCAGACTAGCGGGAAACAATGAGCAGTTCTTC
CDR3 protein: CATSRLAGNNEQFF

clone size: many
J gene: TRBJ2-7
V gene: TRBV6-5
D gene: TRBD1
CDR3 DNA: TGTGCCAGCAGTTACCCATCAACCGGGACAGGGATATACGAGCAGTACTTC
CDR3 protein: CASSYPSTGTGIYEQYF

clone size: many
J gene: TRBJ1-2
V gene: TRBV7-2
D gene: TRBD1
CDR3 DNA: TGTGCCAGCAGCCCAGCACCGACCAAACAGGGGTCGGAAGGCTACACCTTC
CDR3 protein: CASSPAPTKQGSEGYTF

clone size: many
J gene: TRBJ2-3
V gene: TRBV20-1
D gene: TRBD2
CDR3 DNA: TGCAGTGCTAGAGATCGACTAGCGGGAGGCCGCGGGGATACGCAGTATTTT
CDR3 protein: CSARDRLAGGRGDTQYF

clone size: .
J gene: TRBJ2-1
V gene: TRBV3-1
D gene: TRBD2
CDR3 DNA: TGTGCCAGCAGCCAACTGACTAGCGGGAGCCGGAGTGAGCAGTTCTTC
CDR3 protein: CASSQLTSGSRSEQFF

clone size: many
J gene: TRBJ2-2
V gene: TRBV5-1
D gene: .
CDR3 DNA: TGCGCCAGCAGCTTGGGGCCCCAGAACACCGGGGAGCTGTTTTTT
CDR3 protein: CASSLGPQNTGELFF

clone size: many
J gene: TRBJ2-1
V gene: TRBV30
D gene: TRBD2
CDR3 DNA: TGTGCCTGGGTCGGGACTAGTCTCCGTGAGCAGTTCTTC
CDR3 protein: CAWVGTSLREQFF

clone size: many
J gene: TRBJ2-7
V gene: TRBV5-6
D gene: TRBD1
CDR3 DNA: TGTGCCAGCAGCTTGGCATCAGGGGGCGACTACGAGCAGTACTTC
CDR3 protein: CASSLASGGDYEQYF

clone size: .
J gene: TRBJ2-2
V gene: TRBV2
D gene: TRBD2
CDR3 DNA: TGTGCCAGCAGTGAACTGACTAGCGGGAGACAGACCGGGGAGCTGTTTTTT
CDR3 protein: CASSELTSGRQTGELFF

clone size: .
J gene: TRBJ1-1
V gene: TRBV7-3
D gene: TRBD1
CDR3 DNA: TGTGCCAGCAGCTTAGGGACAGGGAAGGCGACTTTCTTT
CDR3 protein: CASSLGTGKATFF

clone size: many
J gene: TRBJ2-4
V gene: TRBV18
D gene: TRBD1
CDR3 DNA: TGTGCCAGCTCACCACCCTCTCAGGGGGTGGGCATTCAGTACTTC
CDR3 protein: CASSPPSQGVGIQYF

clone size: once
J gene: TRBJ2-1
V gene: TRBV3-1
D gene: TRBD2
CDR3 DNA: TGTGCCAGCAGCCTTCTCAGCGGGGGGGAGGGAGAGCAGTTCTTC
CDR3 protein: CASSLLSGGEGEQFF

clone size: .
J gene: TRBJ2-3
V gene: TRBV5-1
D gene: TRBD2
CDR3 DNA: TGCGCCAGCAGTCTAGCGGGAGGGCCGGGAGATACGCAGTATTTT
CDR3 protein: CASSLAGGPGDTQYF

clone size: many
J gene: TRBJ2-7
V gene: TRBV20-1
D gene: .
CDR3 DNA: TGCAGTGCTAGAGATCTACAGGGATCCCACGAGCAGTACTTC
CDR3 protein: CSARDLQGSHEQYF

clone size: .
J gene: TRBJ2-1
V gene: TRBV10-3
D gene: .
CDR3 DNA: TGTGCCATCAGCCCCTCACAAGACAATGAGCAGTTCTTC
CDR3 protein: CAISPSQDNEQFF